These T cell receptor beta chains were read from a single sample in a study of naive and memory T cell subsets. MiXCR, applied by TCRdb to the 5' RACE reads, yields one record per CDR3 protein. The data contain about 48,000 distinct CDR3 sequences, about 4.8% of them singletons. These receptors came from a female donor in good health. The CDR3 runs from the conserved cysteine through the conserved F or W. The D gene is left open where the match is weak. Only part of the rows carry a size: once, few, many, or a class if the clone is expanded.

many	TRBD2	TRBV20-1	TRBJ2-5	TGCAGTGCTAGTACTAGCGGGCTTCGCCAAGAGACCCAGTACTTC	CSASTSGLRQETQYF
many	NA	TRBV18	TRBJ1-1	TGTGCCAGCTCACCGCAGACGGGGAACACTGAAGCTTTCTTT	CASSPQTGNTEAFF
many	NA	TRBV12-2	TRBJ2-1	TGTGCAAGTCGCCCTTTGAGGTTCTTC	CASRPLRFF
many	NA	TRBV28	TRBJ2-7	TGTGCCAGCACCCGGGACAATCCCTCCTACGAGCAGTACTTC	CASTRDNPSYEQYF
many	NA	TRBV29-1	TRBJ1-4	TGCAGCGTTGAGGAGAATGGGGGAAAACTGTTTTTT	CSVEENGGKLFF
many	TRBD1	TRBV20-1	TRBJ1-2	TGCAGTGCTAGAGATAGGGGACAGGGGGATGGCTACACCTTC	CSARDRGQGDGYTF
many	NA	TRBV25-1	TRBJ1-3	TGTGCCACCTCTAGGGGGAATTTTGGAAACACCATATATTTT	CATSRGNFGNTIYF
NA	NA	TRBV19	TRBJ1-3	TGTGCCAGTACCCCCACCTTAGGACCCGGCGGAAACACCATATATTTT	CASTPTLGPGGNTIYF
many	NA	TRBV6-4	TRBJ2-2	TGTGCCAGCAGTGAGGACTACACCGGGGAGCTGTTTTTT	CASSEDYTGELFF
many	TRBD2	TRBV7-2	TRBJ2-7	TGTGCCAGCAGCGGTGGACTAGCGGGAGGGAGGGAGCAGTACTTC	CASSGGLAGGREQYF
many	NA	TRBV20-1	TRBJ2-3	TGCAGTGCTAAGTTCAGTGGGGCGGGAGTAGGGGGAACAGATACGCAGTATTTT	CSAKFSGAGVGGTDTQYF
many	NA	TRBV4-1	TRBJ2-7	TGCGCCAGCAGCCAAGATGTGGGCGGAGACTACTACGAGCAGTACTTC	CASSQDVGGDYYEQYF
few	NA	TRBV4-1	TRBJ2-1	TGCGCCAGCAGCCAAGATCCTGGAGGACACAATGAGCAGTTCTTC	CASSQDPGGHNEQFF